The rows below give T cell receptor beta chains drawn from one sample of a study of T cell responses to AZD1222 COVID-19 vaccine. Profiled with immunoSEQ multiplex PCR; TCRdb holds only in-frame clones, not every one. The data contain tens of thousands of clones, about 94% of them singletons. Sample: peripheral blood, taken 28 days after the second AZD1222 dose. The receptors here all came from an adult who received the AZD1222 COVID-19 vaccine. Both conserved end residues are trimmed from each CDR3. Each record gives: V gene, J gene, CDR3 protein.

TRBV24-1	TRBJ2-2	ATRGQGESGELF
TRBV4-3	TRBJ2-2	ASSQDVGRAQYSGNTGELF
TRBV19	TRBJ1-1	ASISGTAGSTEAF
TRBV6-5	TRBJ2-3	ATQLAGGDTQY
TRBV5-6	TRBJ1-5	ASSLGAYSNQPQH
TRBV5-1	TRBJ1-2	ASSLGATEYGYT
TRBV28	TRBJ1-5	ASRRQGTSNQPQH
TRBV25-1	TRBJ1-4	ASRKERNEKLF
TRBV9	TRBJ1-1	ASSAPGQGATEAF
TRBV28	TRBJ2-2	ASSPPPPGELF
TRBV12-3/TRBV12-4	TRBJ2-1	ASSLDLAGQF
TRBV6-1	TRBJ2-1	ASSEKVQGAHYNEQF
TRBV27	TRBJ1-1	ASSLSLLGRREAF
TRBV19	TRBJ1-1	ATTDRTRNTEAF
TRBV7-8	TRBJ1-4	ASSSQRPTNEKLF
TRBV7-2	TRBJ2-5	ASSLGLQETQY
TRBV28	TRBJ2-3	ASSTPVGLADTDTQY
TRBV19	TRBJ2-3	ASSDRGLHSTDTQY
TRBV6-5	TRBJ1-2	ASSYGPTAPRGYT
TRBV2	TRBJ1-5	ASSDDNQPQH
TRBV4-2	TRBJ2-1	ASSLEGATEQF
TRBV11-2	TRBJ1-1	ASSLLGGANTEAF
TRBV6-2/TRBV6-3	TRBJ1-5	ASSPVQGHQPQH
TRBV30	TRBJ1-2	AWKTGRGDYGYT
TRBV7-2	TRBJ2-1	ASSLMLGARNNEQF
TRBV7-6	TRBJ1-2	ASSLQGGLGYGYT
TRBV6-5	TRBJ2-2	ASSYQGASGELF
TRBV11-3	TRBJ2-1	ASGAKPASYNEQF
TRBV13	TRBJ2-5	ASSSAGGVETQY
TRBV27	TRBJ2-2	ASTMTWNTGELF
TRBV28	TRBJ1-2	ASSLFPYGYT
TRBV7-2	TRBJ2-2	ASSLGRGKNTGELF
TRBV4-2	TRBJ1-6	ASSQPFRGPIYNSPLH
TRBV6-2/TRBV6-3	TRBJ2-3	ASSYSLEPTSGFYTQY
TRBV7-3	TRBJ2-2	ASAPGGGDTGELF
TRBV2	TRBJ1-1	ASRPDRGTEAF
TRBV2	TRBJ2-4	ASRAETGAKNIQY
TRBV7-2	TRBJ2-1	ASSLVGVPGQGNEQF
TRBV5-8	TRBJ1-3	ASSLGTVWGNTIY
TRBV6-5	TRBJ1-6	ASSRQSSYNSPLH
TRBV7-2	TRBJ2-7	ASSLASSSTYEQY
TRBV4-3	TRBJ1-6	ASSYNSGVNSPLH
TRBV19	TRBJ1-6	ASSLGEYNSPLH
TRBV18	TRBJ2-7	ASATGVSYQQY
TRBV6-5	TRBJ1-6	ASHRENSPLH